This entry describes one T cell receptor (beta chain). What it binds is not known. This sample was taken from a study of cytomegalovirus exposure and HLA in healthy donors. Whole-study results and caveats: Later analysis associated a missense DCLRE1C variant with TCR beta V- and J-gene trimming.

60 Vbeta and 13 Jbeta primers were used in PCR. Only in-frame clones appear in the TCRdb table, and some are missing; sequencing was by immunoSEQ multiplex PCR. The data hold approximately 120,000 clones, with approximately 72% observed a single time. The sample comprised PBMCs. The clonotype comes from a woman between 45 and 65 years old in good health and CMV-seropositive.

CDR3 bases: TGCGCCAGCAGCTTGACAGGGACCAACTATGGCTACACCTTC. Amino acid sequence: CASSLTGTNYGYTF. The chain employs TRBV5-1 and TRBJ1-2; a weak D match, TRBD1 (6 bases). The ends were cut back, 1 base at V and 2 bases at J, with 9 bases in the middle. CDR3 length: 14 residues. CDR1 is SGHRS, CDR2 YFSETQ, per germline.